The 10 T cell receptor beta chains below were found in one sample sequenced in a study of OX40 agonist ivuxolimab in advanced cancers. The table came from immunoSEQ multiplex PCR; TCRdb's copy has only in-frame clones and leaves some out. The profile shows roughly 93,000 clones, about 90% of them singletons. The starting material was CD4+ or CD8+ T cells sorted from blood, obtained in a trial of the OX40 agonist ivuxolimab. The receptors were sampled from an adult with an advanced solid tumor such as melanoma, head and neck, liver or kidney cancer.

The chain uses TRBV11-3 and TRBJ2-4, with D uncertain. The CDR3 runs 15 residues. The germline V gene encodes CDR1 SGHNT and CDR2 YENEEA. The V end was cut by 0 bases, the J end by 1 base, with 7 bases between. The CDR3 region has the DNA TGTGCCAGCAGCTTAGACGTGGGCGCCAAAAACATTCAGTACTTC. Translating gives CASSLDVGAKNIQYF.

The count of this clone is one. The V and J genes are TRBV6-5 and TRBJ1-3, with D uncertain. This CDR3 has 11 residues. Trimming shortened V by 7 bases and J by 4 bases, and 5 bases separated the two germline ends. Germline values: CDR1 MNHEY, CDR2 SVGAGI. The CDR3 is CASIRGNTIYF. The CDR3 nucleotides are TGTGCCAGCATAAGGGGAAACACCATATATTTT.

V is TRBV14 and J is TRBJ2-1, with 12 positions matching TRBD2. Germline lookup yields CDR1 SGHDN and CDR2 FVKESK. CDR3 size: 16 residues. The V and J ends lost 2 bases and 9 bases, in that order; junction bases with no gene match: 8. CDR3 coding DNA: TGTGCCAGCAGCCAAAAGCTAGCGGGAGGGCCGGTTGAGCAGTTCTTC. Translation: CASSQKLAGGPVEQFF.

The chain couples TRBV11-2 to TRBJ1-5; possible D gene TRBD1, 6 bases. The CDR3 length is 16 residues. The germline V and J ends were trimmed by 0 bases and 2 bases, with 11 bases remaining between them. Per the germline V gene, CDR1 is SGHAT and CDR2 is FQNNGV. The CDR3 protein is CASSLDRRQGNQPQHF. The CDR3 nucleotides read TGTGCCAGCAGCTTAGATCGAAGACAGGGCAATCAGCCCCAGCATTTT. Complete variable domain (other parts from reference TRBV11-2 and TRBJ1-5): EAGVAQSPRYKIIEKRQSVAFWCNPISGHATLYWYQQILGQGPKLLIQFQNNGVVDDSQLPKDRFSAERLKGVDSTLKIQPAKLEDSAVYLCASSLDRRQGNQPQHFGDGTRLSIL.

Here the CDR3 reads CAWRGQGVNEQFF. DNA for the CDR3: TGTGCCTGGCGGGGACAGGGGGTGAATGAGCAGTTCTTC. J is TRBJ2-1 and V is TRBV30; 11 nucleotides line up with TRBD1. The trim removed 5 bases at V and 7 bases at J, leaving 4 bases unmatched. This CDR3 comprises 13 residues. Germline values: CDR1 GTSNPN, CDR2 SVGIG (reference sequence).

This clone was seen once. The CDR3 reads CAWSRFSYEQYF. CDR3 DNA: TGTGCCTGGAGCAGGTTCTCCTACGAGCAGTACTTC. The chain joins TRBV30 to TRBJ2-7, with unresolved D. The germline gives CDR1 GTSNPN, CDR2 SVGIG (reference sequence). The CDR3 has 12 amino acids. The V end lost 3 bases, the J end lost 0 bases, and 6 bases lay between the germline ends.

This clone was seen a single time. The gene calls are TRBV6-5 and TRBJ2-5, with 10 bases identical to TRBD2. From germline, CDR1 is MNHEY and CDR2 SVGAGI. This CDR3 has 15 amino acids. Losses at the gene ends were 2 bases for V and 4 bases for J; bases not matched to a gene: 4. CDR3 region: CASSYDRLAGETQYF. CDR3 bases: TGTGCCAGCAGTTACGATCGACTAGCGGGAGAGACCCAGTACTTC.

The genes are TRBV27 and TRBJ2-3, with 7 nucleotides matching TRBD1. This CDR3 is 15 amino acids long. The V gene's germline CDR1 is MNHEY and CDR2 SMNVEV (reference sequence). V lost 6 bases, J lost 4 bases, and 10 bases stayed unmatched. In DNA form, the CDR3 reads TGTGCCAGCAGCAGGGACAGAGCGAAAGCAGATACGCAGTATTTT. Translating it yields CASSRDRAKADTQYF.

In nucleotides, the CDR3 is TGTGCCAGCAGTTTAGTAGGAGGGTTCTATGGCTACACCTTC. Its protein product is CASSLVGGFYGYTF. The chain links TRBV28 to TRBJ1-2; D call uncertain. V lost 2 bases, J lost 4 bases, and 11 bases lay in between. The germline V gene has CDR1 MDHEN and CDR2 SYDVKM. CDR3 length: 14 amino acids.

The V call is TRBV7-2, the J call TRBJ2-3; TRBD2 matches at 8 bases. CDR3 size: 16 residues. Losses at the gene ends were 2 bases for V and 4 bases for J; bases not matched to a gene: 8. Germline assignment: CDR1 SGHTA and CDR2 FQGNSA. Written as DNA, the CDR3 is TGTGCCAGCAGCTTATTAATAACGGGAGGGTCAGATACGCAGTATTTT. Its translation: CASSLLITGGSDTQYF.